This T cell receptor (beta chain) was obtained from a study of cytomegalovirus exposure and HLA in healthy donors. Findings and limits, study-wide: Productive status was seen about 90% or about 30% of the time for most TCR beta V segments in an earlier analysis.

Of note for this clone: Antigen specificity is unknown.

Germline V gives CDR1 SGHDT, CDR2 YYEEEE. V was shortened by 3 bases and J by 7 bases, with 10 bases between the two germline ends. The CDR3 is made up of 12 amino acids. Both 60 Vbeta primers and 13 Jbeta primers went into the PCR. The assay was immunoSEQ multiplex PCR, and TCRdb's table has in-frame clones only and misses some. The table includes roughly 130,000 clones, 75% to 85% detected once. This clonotype was sampled from a male donor in good health and CMV-seropositive. What was sequenced was PBMCs. The genes are TRBV5-6 and TRBJ1-2; the D is unclear. CDR3 loop: CASSWSSGGYTF. CDR3 coding DNA: TGTGCCAGCAGCTGGAGCAGTGGTGGCTACACCTTC. The whole variable domain, filled in from reference TRBV5-6 and TRBJ1-2, reads DAGVTQSPTHLIKTRGQQVTLRCSPKSGHDTVSWYQQALGQGPQFIFQYYEEEERQRGNFPDRFSGHQFPNYSSELNVNALLLGDSALYLCASSWSSGGYTFGSGTRLTVV.